This T cell receptor beta chain derives from a study of blood T cell repertoires in COVID-19. Study-wide background: Samples representing acute and convalescent COVID-19 were sourced from the United States, Italy and Spain.

The germline V and J ends were trimmed by 4 bases and 0 bases, with 10 bases remaining between them. Germline V gene lookup returns CDR1 LGHDT and CDR2 YNNKEL (reference sequence). This CDR3 region has 15 residues. This clone occurred once. Produced via immunoSEQ multiplex PCR; TCRdb's table is partial and in-frame only. The sample includes more than 150,000 clones, around 86% of them seen just once. The TCR comes from a man aged 55 to 70 with COVID-19, enrolled during active disease. The chain couples TRBV3-1 (or the pseudogene TRBV3-2) to TRBJ1-5, with D perhaps TRBD1 (5 bases). Sequencing was carried out using peripheral blood. The CDR3 DNA is TGTGCCAGCAGCCCCCAAAGGGGTAGCAATCAGCCCCAGCATTTT. It translates to CASSPQRGSNQPQHF.